A selection of T cell receptor beta chains follows, all from one sample in a study of spatial heterogeneity in lung cancer. One entry per CDR3 protein results from TCRdb running MiXCR on the 5' RACE reads. The sample holds about 30,000 distinct CDR3 sequences, around 5.8% seen once. Sequencing was performed on PBMCs, taken at follow-up. The receptor set was obtained from a male donor with early-stage non-small cell lung cancer. CDR3s include the opening cysteine and the closing phenylalanine or tryptophan. A D gene is named only where the DNA matches it firmly. Clone size is shown for a subset of rows, as once, few, many or a class of expanded clone.

>NA|TRBV29-1|few|TRBJ1-1
CSVEGRGAEVFF
TGCAGCGTTGAAGGTAGGGGGGCTGAAGTTTTCTTT
>NA|TRBV29-1|many|TRBJ2-7
CSVEVAGIYEQYF
TGCAGCGTTGAAGTTGCAGGAATCTACGAGCAGTACTTC
>TRBD1|TRBV12-3/TRBV12-4|many|TRBJ2-5
CASSTGTGEETQYF
TGTGCCAGCAGCACCGGGACAGGTGAAGAGACCCAGTACTTC
>NA|TRBV5-1|many|TRBJ2-1
CASSLAVGSSYNEQFF
TGCGCCAGCAGCTTGGCCGTCGGAAGCTCCTACAATGAGCAGTTCTTC
>NA|TRBV20-1|many|TRBJ2-3
CSATRGFADTQYF
TGCAGTGCAACTCGTGGGTTTGCAGATACGCAGTATTTT
>TRBD1|TRBV9|many|TRBJ1-6
CASSGTRQGRNSPLHF
TGTGCCAGCAGCGGAACGCGACAGGGGAGGAATTCACCCCTCCACTTT
>NA|TRBV12-3/TRBV12-4|many|TRBJ1-6
CASSFMKGLSPLHF
TGTGCCAGCAGTTTTATGAAGGGGTTGTCACCCCTCCACTTT
>NA|TRBV3-1|many|TRBJ2-7
CASSQGVGSYEQYF
TGTGCCAGCAGCCAAGGTGTCGGATCCTACGAGCAGTACTTC
>NA|TRBV3-1|NA|TRBJ1-6
CASSQVQRSSYNSPLHF
TGTGCCAGCAGCCAAGTTCAGAGGAGCTCCTATAATTCACCCCTCCACTTT
>NA|TRBV9|NA|TRBJ1-1
CASSAGEGMNTEAFF
TGTGCCAGCAGCGCGGGTGAGGGGATGAACACTGAAGCTTTCTTT